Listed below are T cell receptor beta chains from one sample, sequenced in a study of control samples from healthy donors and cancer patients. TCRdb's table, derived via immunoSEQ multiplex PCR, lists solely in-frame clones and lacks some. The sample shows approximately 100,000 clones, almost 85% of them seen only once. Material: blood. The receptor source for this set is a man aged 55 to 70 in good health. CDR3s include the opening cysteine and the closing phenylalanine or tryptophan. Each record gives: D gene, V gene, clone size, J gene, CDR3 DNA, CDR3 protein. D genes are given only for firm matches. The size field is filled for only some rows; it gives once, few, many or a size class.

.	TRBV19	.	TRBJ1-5	TGTGCCAGTAGCTTGACAGGTCAGGGCAATCAGCCCCAGCATTTT	CASSLTGQGNQPQHF
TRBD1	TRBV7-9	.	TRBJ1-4	TGTGCCAGCAGCTTAGTAAGCGACAGGGGTAATGAAAAACTGTTTTTT	CASSLVSDRGNEKLFF
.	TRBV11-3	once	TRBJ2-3	TGTGCCAGCAGCTTAGATCTGTCGTCCCCGGGTACGCAGTATTTT	CASSLDLSSPGTQYF
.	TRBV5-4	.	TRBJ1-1	TGTGCCAGCAGCTTGGCGGGCCACAAGAACACTGAAGCTTTCTTT	CASSLAGHKNTEAFF
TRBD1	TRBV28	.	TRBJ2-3	TGTGCCAGCAGTTTAAGGACAGGGTTTAGCACAGATACGCAGTATTTT	CASSLRTGFSTDTQYF
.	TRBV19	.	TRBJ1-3	TGTGCCAGTAGTCCGAGTTCGACAGCCCGGACGGACCTCTCTGGAAACACCATATATTTT	CASSPSSTARTDLSGNTIYF
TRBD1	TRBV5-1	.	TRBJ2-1	TGCGCCAGCAGCTTGGGGGGGACAGCCTACAATGAGCAGTTCTTC	CASSLGGTAYNEQFF
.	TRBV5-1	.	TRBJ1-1	TGCGCCAGCAGCTTGGCCAGAGCGAACACTGAAGCTTTCTTT	CASSLARANTEAFF
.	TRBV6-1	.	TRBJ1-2	TGTGCCAGCAGTGACCTTGAATTGGGAGGCTACACCTTC	CASSDLELGGYTF
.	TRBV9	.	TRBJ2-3	TGTGCCAGCAGCGGGCGGGTAGATACGCAGTATTTT	CASSGRVDTQYF
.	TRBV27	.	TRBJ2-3	TGTGCCAGCAGTTTATCCAGAAGGACAGATACGCAGTATTTT	CASSLSRRTDTQYF
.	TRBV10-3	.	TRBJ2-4	TGTGCCATCAGTTTGTCCAGCGAAAACATTCAGTACTTC	CAISLSSENIQYF
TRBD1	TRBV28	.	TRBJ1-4	TGTGCCAGCAGTTTATCTACAGGGGGGAATGAAAAACTGTTTTTT	CASSLSTGGNEKLFF
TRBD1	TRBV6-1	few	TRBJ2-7	TGTGCCAGCAGTGAAGCGCAAGGACAGGGGGCCGACGAGCAGTACTTC	CASSEAQGQGADEQYF
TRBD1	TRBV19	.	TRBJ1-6	TGTGCCAGTAGTACATTCGGAATCACGACAGGGAGCAATTCACCCCTCCACTTT	CASSTFGITTGSNSPLHF
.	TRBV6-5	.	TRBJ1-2	TGTGCCAGCAGTCCGCGCCGGACCGCGTATGGCTACACCTTC	CASSPRRTAYGYTF
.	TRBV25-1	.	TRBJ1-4	TGTGCCAGCAGTGAAATACAGGGACTCGGGGGCAATGAAAAACTGTTTTTT	CASSEIQGLGGNEKLFF
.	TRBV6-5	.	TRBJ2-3	TGTGCCAGCAAAGAACAGGCTCTTCGAGATACGCAGTATTTT	CASKEQALRDTQYF
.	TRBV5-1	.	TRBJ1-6	TGCGCCAGCAGCTTATCGGGGGACCGATCACCCCTCCACTTT	CASSLSGDRSPLHF
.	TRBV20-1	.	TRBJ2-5	TGCAGTGCCAGGGGACTAGAGACCCAGTACTTC	CSARGLETQYF
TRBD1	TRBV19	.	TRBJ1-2	TGTGCCAGTAGTATAGATCTAAACAGGGGAAACGGCTACACCTTC	CASSIDLNRGNGYTF
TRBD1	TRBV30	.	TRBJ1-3	TGTGCCTGGGGGGACAGGGCTGGAAACACCATATATTTT	CAWGDRAGNTIYF
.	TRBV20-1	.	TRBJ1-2	TGCAGTGCTAGGACGGTTCGGGGCTACACCTTC	CSARTVRGYTF
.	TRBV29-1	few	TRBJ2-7	TGCAGCGTTGTGGCCGGAGAGCAGTACTTC	CSVVAGEQYF
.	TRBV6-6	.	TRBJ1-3	TGTGCCAGTACTTGGTGGGGAAGCTCTGGAAACACCATATATTTT	CASTWWGSSGNTIYF
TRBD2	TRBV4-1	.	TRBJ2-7	TGCGCCAGCAGCTCACTAGCGGCTAACTACGAGCAGTACTTC	CASSSLAANYEQYF
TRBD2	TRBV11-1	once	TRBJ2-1	TGTGCCAGCAGCAAAGGACTAGCGGTCTACAATGAGCAGTTCTTC	CASSKGLAVYNEQFF
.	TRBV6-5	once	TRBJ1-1	TGTGCCAGCAGTTACTCGAGGGGGAGGTTGAACACTGAAGCTTTCTTT	CASSYSRGRLNTEAFF
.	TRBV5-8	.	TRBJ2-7	TGTGCCAGCGTGCGCTTGCAGGGCCCCTTTTCCTACGAGCAGTACTTC	CASVRLQGPFSYEQYF
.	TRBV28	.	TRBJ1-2	TGTGCCAGCAGTTTACCCTCCGGGACTAACTATGGCTACACCTTC	CASSLPSGTNYGYTF
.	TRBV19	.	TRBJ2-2	TGTGCCAGTAGTATAGGGCGAGTCGGGGAGCTGTTTTTT	CASSIGRVGELFF
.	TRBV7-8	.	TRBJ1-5	TGTGCCAGCAGCCCTCGGGTAGGGGGAGGCAATCAGCCCCAGCATTTT	CASSPRVGGGNQPQHF
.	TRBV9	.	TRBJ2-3	TGTGCCAGCAGCGTAGAGGGGCGGGGTGGCAAAGATACGCAGTATTTT	CASSVEGRGGKDTQYF
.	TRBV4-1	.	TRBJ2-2	TGCGCCAGCGGGGGGGGGCTGAACACCGGGGAGCTGTTTTTT	CASGGGLNTGELFF
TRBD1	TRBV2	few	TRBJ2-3	TGTGCCAGTTTGACGACAGGGGGGTTAGATACGCAGTATTTT	CASLTTGGLDTQYF
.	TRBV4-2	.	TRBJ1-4	TGTGCCAGCAGCCAAGACAGGCGGGAGGAAAAACTGTTTTTT	CASSQDRREEKLFF
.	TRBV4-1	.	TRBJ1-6	TGCGCCAGCAGCCTTTCATCGACGGAGCGGCCCCTCCACTTT	CASSLSSTERPLHF
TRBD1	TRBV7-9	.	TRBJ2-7	TGTGCCAGCAGCCACCGGGACAGTTTCCACGAGCAGTACTTC	CASSHRDSFHEQYF
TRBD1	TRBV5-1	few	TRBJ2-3	TGCGCCAGCAGCTGGACAGGGACAGATACGCAGTATTTT	CASSWTGTDTQYF
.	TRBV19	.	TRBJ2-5	TGTGCCAGTAGTATAGGAGGGATCCAAGAGACCCAGTACTTC	CASSIGGIQETQYF
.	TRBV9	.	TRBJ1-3	TGTGCCAGCAGCGAGGGGCCCGGAAACACCATATATTTT	CASSEGPGNTIYF
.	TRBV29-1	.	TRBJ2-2	TGCAGCGCTGCCGGGACGAGCGCCGGGGAGCTGTTTTTT	CSAAGTSAGELFF
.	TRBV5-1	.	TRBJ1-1	TGCGCCAGCAGCTTCGGGTACAGGGACACTGAAGCTTTCTTT	CASSFGYRDTEAFF
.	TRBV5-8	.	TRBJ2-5	TGTGCCAGCAGCTTGGCCGGGTTGGAGACCCAGTACTTC	CASSLAGLETQYF
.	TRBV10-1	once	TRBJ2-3	TGCGCCAGCAGTGATAGAGGGGCTTTAGGCACAGATACGCAGTATTTT	CASSDRGALGTDTQYF
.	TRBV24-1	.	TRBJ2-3	TGTGCCACCAGTGTGGGGGGGCTGGGAGATACGCAGTATTTT	CATSVGGLGDTQYF
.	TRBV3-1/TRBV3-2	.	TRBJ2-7	TGTGCCAGCAGCCTCGAGCCCGGACCCTACGAGCAGTACTTC	CASSLEPGPYEQYF
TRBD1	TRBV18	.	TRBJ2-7	TGTGCCAGCTCACCAGGGACAGGCGCCTACGAGCAGTACTTC	CASSPGTGAYEQYF
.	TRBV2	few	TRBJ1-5	TGTGCCAGCAGTGCGACAGCTAGCAATCAGCCCCAGCATTTT	CASSATASNQPQHF
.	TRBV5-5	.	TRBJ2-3	TGTGCCAGCAGCCAAGAAGGGGGGTACGGTACGCAGTATTTT	CASSQEGGYGTQYF
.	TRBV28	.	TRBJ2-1	TGTGCCAGCAGTTGGGGACTCGTGAATGAGCAGTTCTTC	CASSWGLVNEQFF
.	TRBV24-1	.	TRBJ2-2	TGTGCCACCAGTGATTTTAAAGGGGTTAACACCGGGGAGCTGTTTTTT	CATSDFKGVNTGELFF